The 24 T cell receptor beta chains below all came from one sample that was sequenced in a study of vaccination and CD4 T cells after COVID-19 (dated by TCRdb to the early 2020s). The treatment or condition label, read with the paper, signifies: approximately 9-day PBMC culture with coronavirus spike peptide pools or control peptides (ViraFEST assay). No antigen is known for these receptors. The method was PCR. Sequencing was performed on an Illumina iSeq 100. DNA from cultured CD4+ T cells underwent TCR sequencing with the Oncomine TCR Beta short-read assay at the Johns Hopkins FTIC core. The public reads were reanalyzed by TCRdb: fastp trimming at Q25, MiXCR alignment, in-frame beta chains only. Rows with one shared CDR3 protein collapse into an entry with the most common genes and DNA. The sample contains about 17,000 distinct CDR3 sequences, around 53% of them found a single time. Approximately 11% of the sample is held by the ten biggest clonotypes.

Input material: CD4+ T cells from blood, cultured in vitro. The source is a human donor who had recovered from COVID-19.

The chain joins TRBV7-9 to TRBJ2-1; 13 nucleotides match TRBD2. The CDR3 has 18 residues. Trimming at V came to 5 bases and at J to 4 bases, leaving 11 bases not matched to a gene. CDR1 is SEHNR, CDR2 FQNEAQ, per germline (reference sequence). The CDR3 sequence is CASSRTSGSGGGYNEQFF. The CDR3 DNA follows: TGTGCCAGCAGCCGGACTAGCGGGAGTGGCGGTGGGTACAATGAGCAGTTCTTC.

The V and J genes are TRBV15 and TRBJ2-3; D is ambiguous. V lost 5 bases, J lost 2 bases, and 17 bases lay in between. The CDR3 is made up of 16 amino acids. Germline V gene lookup returns CDR1 LNHNV and CDR2 YYDKDF (reference sequence). Here the CDR3 reads CATSPDPDRLTDTQYF. CDR3 coding DNA: TGTGCCACCAGCCCCGACCCCGATCGACTCACAGATACGCAGTATTTT. Together with reference TRBV15 and TRBJ2-3, the CDR3 gives the full variable domain: DAMVIQNPRYQVTQFGKPVTLSCSQTLNHNVMYWYQQKSSQAPKLLFHYYDKDFNNEADTPDNFQSRRPNTSFCFLDIRSPGLGDTAMYLCATSPDPDRLTDTQYFGPGTRLTVL.

This clonotype was observed a few times. V and J are TRBV20-1 and TRBJ1-2; D gene uncertain. V was cut by 3 bases and J by 4 bases, with 6 bases left in between. Per the germline V gene, CDR1 is DFQATT and CDR2 is SNEGSKA (reference sequence). The CDR3 is made up of 11 amino acids. CDR3 residues: CSAREVYGYTF. CDR3 nucleotide sequence: TGCAGTGCTAGGGAGGTCTATGGCTACACCTTC.

The chain carries TRBV19 and TRBJ1-1; D gene unclear. Trimming took 4 bases from V and 0 from J, leaving 9 bases between them. Germline assignment: CDR1 LNHDA and CDR2 SQIVND (reference sequence). The CDR3 has 14 amino acids. The CDR3: CASSRVLMNTEAFF. Written as DNA, the CDR3 is TGTGCCAGTAGTAGGGTTTTAATGAACACTGAAGCTTTCTTT.

In its sample, this clonotype was seen a few times. This rearrangement joins TRBV28 to TRBJ1-5, with TRBD1 matching 7 bases. The CDR3 has 15 amino acids. Germline CDR1 is MDHEN and CDR2 is SYDVKM. The junction had 5 bases not matched to a gene; V was cut back by 6 bases and J by 0 bases. The CDR3 nucleotides read TGTGCCAGCAGCATACAGGGGTCTAGCAATCAGCCCCAGCATTTT. It translates to CASSIQGSSNQPQHF.

The CDR3 is CASGAVSPLHF. CDR3 DNA sequence: TGTGCCAGCGGCGCGGTTTCACCCCTCCACTTT. The rearrangement uses TRBV7-2 and TRBJ1-6, with D unclear. The CDR3 extends over 11 amino acids. The V and J ends lost 8 bases and 9 bases respectively, with 8 bases between them. From germline, CDR1 is SGHTA and CDR2 FQGNSA. The full variable domain, rest sourced from reference TRBV7-2 and TRBJ1-6, is GAGVSQSPSNKVTEKGKDVELRCDPISGHTALYWYRQSLGQGLEFLIYFQGNSAPDKSGLPSDRFSAERTGGSVSTLTIQRTQQEDSAVYLCASGAVSPLHFGNGTRLTVT.

This chain links TRBV19 with TRBJ1-2, with D possibly being TRBD1 (6 bases). Germline lookup yields CDR1 LNHDA and CDR2 SQIVND (reference sequence). Trimming pared 5 bases from V and 3 bases from J, leaving 16 bases between. The CDR3 sequence is 15 residues long. In DNA, the CDR3 is TGTGCCAGTAGTTCGGAAGGGGGGGAGGACTATGGCTACACCTTC. It codes for CASSSEGGEDYGYTF.

The chain carries TRBV7-8 and TRBJ2-7; D unresolved. This CDR3 is 15 amino acids long. Germline CDR1 is SGHVS and CDR2 is FQNEAQ. Trimming cost V 1 base and J 0 bases, with 10 bases left between them. CDR3 in amino acids: CASSLGTAFSYEQYF. For the CDR3, the DNA is TGTGCCAGCAGCTTAGGTACAGCCTTCTCCTACGAGCAGTACTTC.

This chain connects TRBV12-3 or TRBV12-4 to TRBJ2-7, with D hard to call. The CDR3 spans 12 residues. Trimming left V 2 bases short and J 6 bases short, with 8 bases between. The CDR3 loop is CASSLRRGEQYF. For the CDR3, the DNA is TGTGCCAGCAGTTTAAGGCGAGGCGAGCAGTACTTC.

This chain links TRBV11-2 with TRBJ1-1; 7 bases map to TRBD1. The junction had 4 bases not matched to a gene; V was cut back by 1 base and J by 5 bases. This CDR3 has 14 residues. CDR1 is SGHAT and CDR2 is FQNNGV in the germline V gene. DNA of the CDR3: TGTGCCAGCAGCTTAGTAGGGGGCGAAACTGAAGCTTTCTTT. It is translated as CASSLVGGETEAFF.

This clonotype was detected only a few times. This chain joins TRBV7-2 and TRBJ2-5, with a possible D match to TRBD2 (5 bases). Between the trimmed V and J ends, which lost 5 bases and 5 bases, there was a span of 18 bases. Germline-derived CDR1 and CDR2 are SGHTA and FQGNSA. The CDR3 length is 15 residues. The CDR3 bases are TGTGCCAGCAGCCTCCAACGGGGATGGGAGGAGACCCAGTACTTC. Translated: CASSLQRGWEETQYF.

This chain uses TRBV18 with TRBJ1-1; unclear D gene. CDR3 length: 13 amino acids. Germline lookup yields CDR1 KGHSH and CDR2 LQKENI. Trimming pared 1 base from V and 6 bases from J, leaving 9 bases between. For the CDR3, the DNA is TGTGCCAGCTCACCACAAGTAGACGCTGAAGCTTTCTTT. Its protein product is CASSPQVDAEAFF.

V and J are TRBV28 and TRBJ2-7; 9 nucleotides agree with TRBD2. This CDR3 has 14 amino acids. After removal of 7 bases from V and 4 bases from J, the junction contained 8 bases not matched to a gene. Germline loops: CDR1 MDHEN, CDR2 SYDVKM. CDR3 coding DNA: TGTGCCAGCAATGGGGGGACTAGCCAATACGAGCAGTACTTC. This codes for CASNGGTSQYEQYF.

The V and J genes are TRBV21-1 and TRBJ2-5; TRBD1 was called by the table and not checked on the DNA. TRBV21-1 is designated a pseudogene. The CDR3 is 15 residues long. CDR3 DNA: TGTGCCAGCAACTTGACGGGTCGCAGGGAGGAGACCCAGTACTTC. Translation gives CASNLTGRREETQYF.

This chain links TRBV2 with TRBJ2-5, with unresolved D. V gave up 4 bases and J gave up 3 bases, with 12 bases separating them. The CDR3 is 14 amino acids. Germline CDR1 reads SNHLY; CDR2 reads FYNNEI. DNA of the CDR3: TGTGCCAGCAGTGTGGGAACGCGTGAAGAGACCCAGTACTTC. This encodes CASSVGTREETQYF.

The chain joins TRBV20-1 to TRBJ2-1; D may correspond to TRBD1 or TRBD2 (5 bases each). V gave up 5 bases and J gave up 5 bases, with 16 bases separating them. The CDR3 is made up of 14 amino acids. CDR1 and CDR2 from the germline V gene are DFQATT and SNEGSKA (reference sequence). CDR3 residues: CSAGLGRRDNEQFF. The CDR3 DNA is TGCAGTGCTGGCTTGGGGCGGCGGGACAATGAGCAGTTCTTC.

The chain employs TRBV7-9 and TRBJ2-7; no definite D call. This CDR3 spans 13 amino acids. The germline V gene encodes CDR1 SEHNR and CDR2 FQNEAQ (reference sequence). The V end was cut by 5 bases, the J end by 5 bases, with 13 bases between. The CDR3 here is CASSPLLRDEQYF. CDR3 nucleotide sequence: TGTGCCAGCAGCCCCTTACTCCGGGACGAGCAGTACTTC.

J is TRBJ2-7 and V is TRBV5-1; no clear D. The length of the CDR3 is 15 residues. Trimming pared 0 bases from V and 3 bases from J, leaving 13 bases between. Germline V gene lookup returns CDR1 SGHRS and CDR2 YFSETQ. CDR3 sequence: CASSLAGPVLYEQYF. Written as DNA, the CDR3 is TGCGCCAGCAGCTTGGCCGGCCCTGTGCTCTACGAGCAGTACTTC.

The J gene is TRBJ2-7, the V gene TRBV7-2, with D possibly being TRBD2 (6 bases). With 5 bases removed from V and 4 bases from J, the gap between germline ends came to 12 bases. Per the germline V gene, CDR1 is SGHTA and CDR2 is FQGNSA. The CDR3 spans 13 residues. The CDR3 loop is CASSPLRGYEQYF. The CDR3 DNA reads as TGTGCCAGCAGCCCGCTGCGGGGTTACGAGCAGTACTTC.

This chain connects TRBV11-2 to TRBJ1-6, with TRBD1 matching over 7 bases. Germline-derived CDR1 and CDR2 are SGHAT and FQNNGV. The ends lost 7 bases at V and 7 bases at J; junction bases unmatched: 10. There are 15 residues in the CDR3. The CDR3 here is CASTRLGGRNSPLHF. The CDR3 DNA sequence: TGTGCCAGCACCCGCTTAGGGGGCAGAAATTCACCCCTCCACTTT.

The chain employs TRBV6-5 and TRBJ2-3, with D perhaps TRBD2 (6 bases). CDR1 is MNHEY and CDR2 is SVGAGI in the germline V gene. The CDR3 is 17 amino acids. The V end lost 0 bases, the J end lost 4 bases, and 17 bases lay between the germline ends. CDR3 bases: TGTGCCAGCAGTTACTCGTACAGGACCGGGGGTGCAGATACGCAGTATTTT. It specifies CASSYSYRTGGADTQYF.

The rearrangement uses TRBV7-2 and TRBJ2-7; tentatively, D is TRBD2 (5 bases). The CDR3 contains 13 residues. Trimming cost V 1 base and J 7 bases, with 11 bases left between them. Germline loops: CDR1 SGHTA, CDR2 FQGNSA. The CDR3 DNA is TGTGCCAGCAGCTTAGAGGTGGACTTGGAGCAGTACTTC. Its protein is CASSLEVDLEQYF.

This clonotype was counted once. This sequence joins TRBV9 and TRBJ1-6; possibly TRBD1 for D (6 bases). From germline, CDR1 is SGDLS and CDR2 YYNGEE. The V gene lost 4 bases and the J gene lost 10 bases, with 21 bases spanning the gap. The CDR3 runs 16 residues. For the CDR3, the DNA is TGTGCCAGCAGCCCAGAGGGTGCAGGGGCTTACTCACCCCTCCACTTT. Translated, it gives CASSPEGAGAYSPLHF.

The CDR3 sequence is CASSVETGTEAFF. CDR3 coding DNA: TGTGCCAGCAGCGTTGAGACAGGCACTGAAGCTTTCTTT. The chain links TRBV7-9 to TRBJ1-1; possible D gene TRBD1, 6 bases. Between the trimmed V and J ends, which lost 5 bases and 4 bases, there was a span of 11 bases. The CDR3 is 13 amino acids. CDR1 SEHNR and CDR2 FQNEAQ come from the germline V gene (reference sequence).